This TCR beta chain appears in the sequencing data of a study of brain T cells in children with intractable seizures. V lost 4 bases, J lost 6 bases, and 12 bases lay in between. Germline V gene lookup returns CDR1 MNHEY and CDR2 SVGAGI. CDR3 length: 13 residues. Profiled with immunoSEQ multiplex PCR; TCRdb holds only in-frame clones, not every one. The sample lists tens of thousands of clones, around 91% seen once, with roughly a quarter in the top ten. This specimen consisted of peripheral blood, obtained at surgery. The chain carries TRBV6-5 and TRBJ1-1, with a weak D call TRBD1 (5 bases). The source of this sequence is a girl aged 2-10 years with Rasmussen encephalitis and intractable seizures. CDR3 sequence (DNA): TGTGCCAGCAGTTCAGGGTTGGCGGCTGAAGCTTTCTTT. Amino acids: CASSSGLAAEAFF.